These 32 T cell receptor beta chains originate from one sample sequenced in a study of blood T cell repertoires in COVID-19. Some clones are missing from TCRdb's copy, which holds only in-frame ones; the method was immunoSEQ multiplex PCR. Found here are some 120,000 clones, more than 80% of them singletons; the top ten hold 3.5% to 5%. Specimen: peripheral blood. The receptors shown here come from a human donor in a cohort sampled during active COVID-19.

The chain carries TRBV10-3 and TRBJ2-1, with TRBD1 identical over 7 bases. Looked up from germline, CDR1 is ENHRY and CDR2 is SYGVKD. V shed 3 bases and J 2 bases; nucleotides not matched to a gene: 4. The CDR3 sequence is 15 residues long. CDR3 amino acids: CAISENQGAYNEQFF. As DNA, the CDR3 is TGTGCCATCAGTGAAAACCAGGGGGCCTACAATGAGCAGTTCTTC.

The rearrangement uses TRBV7-2 and TRBJ2-1, with D possibly matching TRBD2 (6 bases). Looked up from germline, CDR1 is SGHTA and CDR2 is FQGNSA. Trimming took off 5 bases at V and 3 bases at J, with 17 bases between the two ends. This CDR3 contains 16 residues. The CDR3 is CASSRRGRSFYNEQFF. Here the CDR3 DNA reads TGTGCCAGCAGCAGGAGGGGACGGTCCTTCTACAATGAGCAGTTCTTC.

This chain uses TRBV4-3 with TRBJ2-3, with 10 bases lining up with TRBD1. Unmatched junction bases numbered 4, after V lost 0 bases and J lost 1 base. Germline V gene lookup returns CDR1 LGHNA and CDR2 YSLEER. This CDR3 region has 17 residues. This chain's CDR3 is CASSQEWGTGGTDTQYF. CDR3 in DNA: TGCGCCAGCAGCCAAGAGTGGGGGACAGGGGGCACAGATACGCAGTATTTT.

This clone was observed once. This rearrangement joins TRBV7-2 to TRBJ2-3, with D perhaps matching TRBD2 (6 bases). CDR1 is SGHTA, CDR2 FQGNSA, per germline. The CDR3 covers 13 residues. Trimming removed 0 bases at V and 8 bases at J, with 9 bases between. The CDR3 protein is CASSLAGGGTQYF. The CDR3, as DNA: TGTGCCAGCAGCTTAGCGGGGGGTGGTACGCAGTATTTT.

The chain employs TRBV27 and TRBJ1-3; D is unresolved. CDR1 and CDR2 from the germline V gene are MNHEY and SMNVEV (reference sequence). The length of the CDR3 is 14 residues. V lost 5 bases and J 3 bases, leaving 11 bases between the germline ends. DNA of the CDR3: TGTGCCAGCAGTCTACGAGGAGGTGGAAACACCATATATTTT. It translates to CASSLRGGGNTIYF.

With regard to this clone: The CDR3 ends on some other residue instead of the conserved phenylalanine or tryptophan, so this is likely a read error. The DNA is left out, because the CDR3 cannot be placed on it with certainty; the CDR3 is given as TCRdb lists it. The chain recombines TRBV2 with TRBJ1-1; the D call in the table, TRBD1, was not verified against the DNA. Germline assignment: CDR1 SNHLY and CDR2 FYNNEI. Inclusive of both ends, the CDR3 amounts to 11 amino acids. The CDR3 is CASSYGPGGHI.

The V gene is TRBV18, the J gene TRBJ1-2; TRBD1 might be the D (5 bases). The CDR3 is made up of 15 amino acids. CDR1 is KGHSH, CDR2 LQKENI, per germline. With 4 bases removed from V and 2 bases from J, the gap between germline ends came to 14 bases. The CDR3 loop is CASSRASGGNYGYTF. In nucleotides, the CDR3 is TGTGCCAGCTCACGCGCCTCGGGGGGAAACTATGGCTACACCTTC.

This sequence joins TRBV7-6 and TRBJ1-6; D ambiguous. The CDR3 runs to 14 residues. V lost 3 bases and J lost 5, with 8 bases in between. The V gene's germline CDR1 is SGHVS and CDR2 FNYEAQ. The CDR3 here is CASSLGSNNSPLHF. The CDR3 region has the DNA TGTGCCAGCAGCTTGGGCAGTAATAATTCACCCCTCCACTTT.

The chain employs TRBV6-2 or TRBV6-3 and TRBJ2-1; 7 bases line up with TRBD2. V trimming: 7 bases; J trimming: 8 bases; junction bases outside the gene matches: 11. Germline-derived CDR1 and CDR2 are MNHEY and SVGEGT. The CDR3 runs to 14 residues. The CDR3 DNA follows: TGTGCCAGCAACCCTGGCGGGAGTGGCCATGAGCAGTTCTTC. Protein: CASNPGGSGHEQFF.

Remarks on this clone: Additional DNA sequences in this sample encode the identical CDR3. J is TRBJ1-5 and V is TRBV7-8; D is undetermined. CDR1 is SGHVS, CDR2 FQNEAQ, per germline. This CDR3 has 13 amino acids. V lost 1 base and J lost 4, with 5 bases in between. The DNA for the CDR3 is TGTGCCAGCAGCTTAGGGGCGAATCAGCCCCAGCATTTT. Translated, it gives CASSLGANQPQHF.

J is TRBJ2-2 and V is TRBV24-1, with D possibly TRBD2 on 5 matching bases. Per germline, CDR1 KGHDR and CDR2 SFDVKD. Trimming removed 7 bases at V and 6 bases at J, with 8 bases between. The CDR3 is 12 amino acids. For the CDR3, the DNA is TGTGCCACCAGCACCGGGGCCGGGGAGCTGTTTTTT. It yields the protein CATSTGAGELFF.

The rearrangement uses TRBV15 and TRBJ2-3; D unclear. This CDR3 spans 14 amino acids. V lost 5 bases and J 3 bases, leaving 12 bases between the germline ends. CDR1 is LNHNV, CDR2 YYDKDF, per germline (reference sequence). The CDR3 region is CATSQTRGTDTQYF. DNA of the CDR3: TGTGCCACCAGCCAGACCCGAGGAACAGATACGCAGTATTTT.

This clone was counted a single time. V usage is TRBV7-2 and J usage is TRBJ1-2; 9 bases align to TRBD1. The germline CDR1 and CDR2 sequences are SGHTA and FQGNSA. CDR3 length equals 13 residues. J gave up 8 bases and V 5 bases, and 6 bases lay outside the gene matches. The CDR3 nucleotides are TGTGCCAGCAGCCTGGGACAGGGATCCGGCTACACCTTC. It specifies CASSLGQGSGYTF.

The chain is built from TRBV7-3 and TRBJ2-7, with 7 positions matching TRBD2. CDR1 and CDR2 from the germline V gene are SGHTA and FQGTGA. The CDR3 loop spans 13 amino acids. The V gene end was trimmed by 5 bases and the J gene end by 8 bases; junction bases not matched to a gene: 9. The CDR3 DNA reads as TGTGCCAGCAGCAAAGGGACTACACACCAGCAGTACTTC. Translated, it gives CASSKGTTHQQYF.

The chain is built from TRBV6-2 or TRBV6-3 and TRBJ1-1; the D is unclear. The V end was cut by 2 bases, the J end by 4 bases, with 8 bases between. The CDR3 extends over 13 amino acids. The V gene's germline CDR1 is MNHEY and CDR2 SVGEGT. CDR3 region: CASSYELVTEAFF. CDR3 nucleotide sequence: TGTGCCAGCAGTTACGAGCTGGTCACTGAAGCTTTCTTT.

The chain joins TRBV28 to TRBJ1-2, with a possible D match to TRBD1 (5 bases). The CDR3 sequence is 13 residues long. Trimming removed 2 bases from V and 8 bases from J, with 12 bases in between. The germline CDR1 and CDR2 sequences are MDHEN and SYDVKM. CDR3: CASSLQGERGYTF. Written as DNA, the CDR3 is TGTGCCAGCAGTTTACAAGGGGAAAGGGGCTACACCTTC.

In this sample, this clone is medium-sized. This chain joins TRBV15 and TRBJ1-2; possible D gene TRBD1, 5 bases. This CDR3 is 12 amino acids long. Trimming stripped 6 bases from V and 5 bases from J, with 10 bases between. In germline, CDR1 is LNHNV, CDR2 YYDKDF (reference sequence). Written as DNA, the CDR3 is TGTGCCACCAGTCCGGGGGAATATGGCTACACCTTC. Translation: CATSPGEYGYTF.

The V call is TRBV18, the J call TRBJ1-1; D possibly corresponds to TRBD1 (6 bases). This CDR3 contains 14 residues. Trimming took off 2 bases at V and 3 bases at J, with 10 bases between the two ends. The V gene's germline CDR1 is KGHSH and CDR2 LQKENI. The CDR3: CASSPKGGDTEAFF. CDR3 in DNA: TGTGCCAGCTCACCAAAAGGGGGAGACACTGAAGCTTTCTTT.

This sequence joins TRBV12-5 and TRBJ1-5; D is unresolved. The CDR3 consists of 13 residues. CDR1 is LGHNT and CDR2 is FRNRAP in the germline V gene. V was trimmed by 1 base and J by 4 bases, leaving 5 bases between them. CDR3 amino acids: CASGLGPNQPQHF. CDR3 DNA sequence: TGTGCTAGTGGTTTGGGTCCGAATCAGCCCCAGCATTTT.

The CDR3 sequence is CASSPGEGTEAFF. CDR3 nucleotide sequence: TGTGCCAGCAGTCCAGGGGAGGGGACTGAAGCTTTCTTT. This chain connects TRBV12-3 or TRBV12-4 to TRBJ1-1, with TRBD1 as a possible D gene (6 bases). The V gene lost 5 bases and the J gene lost 5 bases, with 12 bases spanning the gap. CDR3 length equals 13 residues.

The genes are TRBV7-2 and TRBJ1-2; 7 bases align to TRBD1. The CDR3 runs to 14 residues. Trimming cost V 4 bases and J 5 bases; bases outside gene matches: 7. CDR1 and CDR2 (germline): SGHTA, FQGNSA. This CDR3 is CASSYDRAAYGYTF. CDR3 coding DNA: TGTGCCAGCAGCTATGACAGGGCCGCTTATGGCTACACCTTC.

This rearrangement joins TRBV19 to TRBJ1-1; TRBD1 aligns across 7 bases. This CDR3 has 12 residues. V was pared by 9 bases and J by 2 bases, with 3 bases of the junction left unmatched. From germline, CDR1 is LNHDA and CDR2 SQIVND (reference sequence). The CDR3 spells CASRDRNTEAFF. The DNA of the CDR3 is TGTGCCAGCCGGGACAGAAACACTGAAGCTTTCTTT.

The chain uses TRBV28 and TRBJ1-1; weak D call: TRBD1 (6 bases). This CDR3 is built from 13 residues. CDR1 is MDHEN, CDR2 SYDVKM, per germline. Trimming cost V 6 bases and J 8 bases, with 16 bases left between them. DNA of the CDR3: TGTGCCAGCAGACTAGACAGGCTTGGGGAAGCTTTCTTT. It is translated as CASRLDRLGEAFF. Full variable domain (rest looked up from reference TRBV28 and TRBJ1-1): DVKVTQSSRYLVKRTGEKVFLECVQDMDHENMFWYRQDPGLGLRLIYFSYDVKMKEKGDIPEGYSVSREKKERFSLILESASTNQTSMYLCASRLDRLGEAFFGQGTRLTVV.

This sequence joins TRBV24-1 and TRBJ2-2; D is unclear. The ends were cut back, 4 bases at V and 0 bases at J, with 5 bases in the middle. CDR1 is KGHDR, CDR2 SFDVKD, per germline. The CDR3 is 14 amino acids. The CDR3 DNA reads as TGTGCCACCAGTGACTACTCGAACACCGGGGAGCTGTTTTTT. Translating gives CATSDYSNTGELFF.

This sequence joins TRBV11-3 and TRBJ2-2; TRBD1 agrees at 8 bases. This CDR3 spans 15 amino acids. V dropped 4 bases and J dropped 5; count of bases not matched to a gene: 6. Germline V gives CDR1 SGHNT, CDR2 YENEEA. Here the CDR3 DNA reads TGTGCCAGCAGCTCTCACAGGGGGTTGACCGGGGAGCTGTTTTTT. Protein sequence: CASSSHRGLTGELFF.

V usage is TRBV7-2 and J usage is TRBJ1-1, with TRBD1 matching over 8 bases. V dropped 5 bases and J dropped 4; count of bases not matched to a gene: 3. CDR1 is SGHTA and CDR2 is FQGNSA in the germline V gene. The CDR3 sequence is 13 residues long. The CDR3 region is CASSITGGTEAFF. The CDR3, as DNA: TGTGCCAGCAGCATCACAGGGGGCACTGAAGCTTTCTTT.

This chain uses TRBV6-6 with TRBJ2-1; D unclear. The CDR3 contains 15 residues. Trimming shortened V by 1 base and J by 0 bases, and 7 bases separated the two germline ends. CDR1 MNHNY and CDR2 SVGAGI come from the germline V gene (reference sequence). CDR3 loop: CASSYYSHSYNEQFF. As DNA, the CDR3 is TGTGCCAGCAGTTACTACTCGCACTCCTACAATGAGCAGTTCTTC.

V usage is TRBV4-3 and J usage is TRBJ1-6; D gene ambiguous. Trimming pared 0 bases from V and 7 bases from J, leaving 13 bases between. CDR1 and CDR2 (germline): LGHNA, YSLEER. CDR3 length equals 16 residues. CDR3 sequence reads: CASSQDAAEPNSPLHF. The CDR3 DNA reads as TGCGCCAGCAGCCAAGACGCGGCAGAACCAAATTCACCCCTCCACTTT.

The gene calls are TRBV10-3 and TRBJ2-1, with 11 bases matching TRBD2. The CDR3 extends over 14 amino acids. The V and J ends lost 10 bases and 2 bases, in that order; junction bases with no gene match: 4. Per germline, CDR1 ENHRY and CDR2 SYGVKD. As DNA, the CDR3 is TGTGCCACCGTTAGCGGGGGGGCCTACAATGAGCAGTTCTTC. Protein product: CATVSGGAYNEQFF.

This sequence joins TRBV30 and TRBJ2-7; TRBD1 might be the D (5 bases). This CDR3 has 14 amino acids. V lost 8 bases to trimming and J lost 0 bases, with 17 bases between them. Germline-derived CDR1 and CDR2 are GTSNPN and SVGIG (reference sequence). CDR3 in amino acids: CAITPHRFSYEQYF. For the CDR3, the DNA is TGTGCCATCACCCCCCACAGGTTCTCCTACGAGCAGTACTTC. The full variable domain, rest sourced from reference TRBV30 and TRBJ2-7, is SQTIHQWPATLVQPVGSPLSLECTVEGTSNPNLYWYRQAAGRGLQLLFYSVGIGQISSEVPQNLSASRPQDRQFILSSKKLLLSDSGFYLCAITPHRFSYEQYFGPGTRLTVT.

The genes are TRBV15 and TRBJ2-1; TRBD2 matches at 8 bases. This CDR3 region has 15 residues. Per germline, CDR1 LNHNV and CDR2 YYDKDF (reference sequence). The V gene end was trimmed by 0 bases and the J gene end by 6 bases; junction bases not matched to a gene: 4. The DNA of the CDR3 is TGTGCCACCAGCAGAGATGACACTAGCGGCAATGAGCAGTTCTTC. It encodes CATSRDDTSGNEQFF.

J is TRBJ2-7 and V is TRBV12-3 or TRBV12-4, with 7 nucleotides matching TRBD2. The CDR3 covers 13 residues. J gave up 6 bases and V 1 base, and 3 bases lay outside the gene matches. CDR3 in amino acids: CASSLGEGVEQYV. The CDR3 DNA reads TGTGCCAGCAGTTTAGGGGAGGGAGTCGAGCAGTACGTC.